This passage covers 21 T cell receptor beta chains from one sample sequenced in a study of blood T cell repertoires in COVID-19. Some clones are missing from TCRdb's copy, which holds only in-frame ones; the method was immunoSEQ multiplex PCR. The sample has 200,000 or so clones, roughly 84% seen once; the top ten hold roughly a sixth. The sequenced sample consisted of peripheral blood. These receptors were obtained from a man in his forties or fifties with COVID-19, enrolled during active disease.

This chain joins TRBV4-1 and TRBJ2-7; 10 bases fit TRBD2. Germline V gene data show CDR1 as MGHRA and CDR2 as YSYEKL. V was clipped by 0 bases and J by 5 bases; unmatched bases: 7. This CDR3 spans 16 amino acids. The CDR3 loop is CASSQERAGGTHEQYF. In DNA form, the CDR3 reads TGCGCCAGCAGCCAAGAGCGAGCGGGAGGGACCCACGAGCAGTACTTC.

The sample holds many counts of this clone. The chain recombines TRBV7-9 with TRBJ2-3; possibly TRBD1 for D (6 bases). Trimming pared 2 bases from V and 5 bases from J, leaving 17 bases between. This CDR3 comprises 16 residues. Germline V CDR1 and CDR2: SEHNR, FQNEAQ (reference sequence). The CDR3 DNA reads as TGTGCCAGCAGCTTAAATTTGCAGGGGCCAGGAGATACGCAGTATTTT. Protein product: CASSLNLQGPGDTQYF.

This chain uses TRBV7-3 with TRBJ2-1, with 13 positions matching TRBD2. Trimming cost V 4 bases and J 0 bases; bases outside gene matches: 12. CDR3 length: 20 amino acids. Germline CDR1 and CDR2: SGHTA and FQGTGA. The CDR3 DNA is TGTGCCAGCAGCTACGCCCCACTAGCGGGAGGGAGGAGCTCCTACAATGAGCAGTTCTTC. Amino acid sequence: CASSYAPLAGGRSSYNEQFF.

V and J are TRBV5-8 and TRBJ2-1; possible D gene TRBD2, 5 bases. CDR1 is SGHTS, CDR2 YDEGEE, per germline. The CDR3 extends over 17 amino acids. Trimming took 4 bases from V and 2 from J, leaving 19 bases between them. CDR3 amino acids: CASSRAGDGPPYNEQFF. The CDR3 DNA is TGTGCCAGCAGCCGGGCGGGTGACGGGCCCCCCTACAATGAGCAGTTCTTC.

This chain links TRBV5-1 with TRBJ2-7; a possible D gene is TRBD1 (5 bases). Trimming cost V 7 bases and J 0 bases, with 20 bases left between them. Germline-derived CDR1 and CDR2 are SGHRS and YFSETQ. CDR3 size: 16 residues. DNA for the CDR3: TGCGCCAGCTCCGACCCGACAGCAAGTGGCTCCTACGAGCAGTACTTC. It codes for CASSDPTASGSYEQYF.

The CDR3 coding sequence is TGTGCCAGCAGTGAAGCAGTCGGGGCGGGAGCGTACACAGATACGCAGTATTTT. Translated, it gives CASSEAVGAGAYTDTQYF. The V gene is TRBV6-1, the J gene TRBJ2-3; 7 positions match TRBD2. The CDR3 loop spans 18 amino acids. CDR1 and CDR2 (germline): MNHNS, SASEGT. V lost 0 bases and J lost 2; bases outside the gene matches: 11.

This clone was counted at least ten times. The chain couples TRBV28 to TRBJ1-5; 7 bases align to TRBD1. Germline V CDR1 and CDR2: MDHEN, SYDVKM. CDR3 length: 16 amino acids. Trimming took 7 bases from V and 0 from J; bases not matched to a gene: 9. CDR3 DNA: TGTGCCAGCACTAATACAGGGGCCTATAGCAATCAGCCCCAGCATTTT. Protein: CASTNTGAYSNQPQHF.

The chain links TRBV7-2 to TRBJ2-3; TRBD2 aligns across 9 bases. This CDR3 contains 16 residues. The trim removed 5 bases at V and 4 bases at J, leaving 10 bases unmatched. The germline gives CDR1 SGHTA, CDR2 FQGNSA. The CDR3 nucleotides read TGTGCCAGCAGCCCTCAAGGCGGCGGGGGGGCAGATACGCAGTATTTT. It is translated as CASSPQGGGGADTQYF.

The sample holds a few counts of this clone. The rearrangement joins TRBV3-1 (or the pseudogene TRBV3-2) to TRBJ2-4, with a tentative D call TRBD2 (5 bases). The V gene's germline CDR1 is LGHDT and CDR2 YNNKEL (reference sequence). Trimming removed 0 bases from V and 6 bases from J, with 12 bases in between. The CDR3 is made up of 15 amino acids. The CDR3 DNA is TGTGCCAGCAGCCAAGATACCACGGCGGGAAACATTCAGTACTTC. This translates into CASSQDTTAGNIQYF.

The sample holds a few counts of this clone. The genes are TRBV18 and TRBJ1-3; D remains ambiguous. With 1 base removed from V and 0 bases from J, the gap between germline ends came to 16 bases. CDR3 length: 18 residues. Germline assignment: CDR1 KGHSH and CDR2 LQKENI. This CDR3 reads CASSPLREGSLSGNTIYF. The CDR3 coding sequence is TGTGCCAGCTCACCACTGAGGGAGGGCTCTCTCTCTGGAAACACCATATATTTT.

The CDR3 spells CASSHIQGRELFF. The DNA for the CDR3 is TGTGCCAGCAGCCATATACAGGGCAGGGAGCTGTTTTTT. The chain links TRBV4-2 to TRBJ2-2, with a possible D match to TRBD1 (6 bases). V lost 3 bases and J 9 bases, leaving 11 bases between the germline ends. Germline assignment: CDR1 LGHNA and CDR2 YNFKEQ. The CDR3 runs to 13 residues.

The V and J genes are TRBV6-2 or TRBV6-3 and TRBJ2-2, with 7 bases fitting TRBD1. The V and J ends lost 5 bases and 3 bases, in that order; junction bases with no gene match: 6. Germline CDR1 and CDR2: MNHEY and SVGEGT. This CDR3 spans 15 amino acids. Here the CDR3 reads CASSPDRADTGELFF. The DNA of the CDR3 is TGTGCCAGCAGTCCCGACAGGGCGGACACCGGGGAGCTGTTTTTT.

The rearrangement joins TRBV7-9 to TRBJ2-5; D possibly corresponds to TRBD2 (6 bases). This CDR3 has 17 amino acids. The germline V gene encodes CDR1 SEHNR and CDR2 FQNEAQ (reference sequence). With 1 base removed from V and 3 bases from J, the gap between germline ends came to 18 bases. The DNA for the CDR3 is TGTGCCAGCAGCTTAGTGGGAGGTGGCCGCCGCAAAGAGACCCAGTACTTC. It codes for CASSLVGGGRRKETQYF.

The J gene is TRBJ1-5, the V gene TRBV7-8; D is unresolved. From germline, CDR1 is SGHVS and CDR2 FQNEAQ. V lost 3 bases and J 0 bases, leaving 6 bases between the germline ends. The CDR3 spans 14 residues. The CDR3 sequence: CASSLEVSNQPQHF. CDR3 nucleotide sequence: TGTGCCAGCAGCTTGGAGGTTAGCAATCAGCCCCAGCATTTT.

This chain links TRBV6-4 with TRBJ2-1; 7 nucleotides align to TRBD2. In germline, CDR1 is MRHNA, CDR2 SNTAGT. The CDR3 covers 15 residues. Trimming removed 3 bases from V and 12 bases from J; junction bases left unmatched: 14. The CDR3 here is CASSESAGAQRRQFF. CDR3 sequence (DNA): TGTGCCAGCAGTGAATCGGCGGGAGCCCAACGTCGGCAGTTCTTC.

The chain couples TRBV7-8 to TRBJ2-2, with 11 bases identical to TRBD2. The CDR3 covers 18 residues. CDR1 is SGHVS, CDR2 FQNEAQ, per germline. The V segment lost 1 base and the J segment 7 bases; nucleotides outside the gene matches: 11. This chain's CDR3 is CASSLVASGRTRGGELFF. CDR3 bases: TGTGCCAGCAGCTTAGTGGCTAGCGGGAGGACCCGCGGCGGGGAGCTGTTTTTT.

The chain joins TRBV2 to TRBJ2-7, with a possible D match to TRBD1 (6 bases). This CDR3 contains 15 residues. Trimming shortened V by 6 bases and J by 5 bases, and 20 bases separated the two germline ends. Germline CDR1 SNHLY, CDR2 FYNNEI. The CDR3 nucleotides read TGTGCCAGCAGAACCGCCAACTACCCAGGGGACGAGCAGTACTTC. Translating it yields CASRTANYPGDEQYF.

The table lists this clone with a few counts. In nucleotides, the CDR3 is TGTGCCAGCTCACCACCTCTACAGGGGGCGGGTGAGCAGTTCTTC. Translating it yields CASSPPLQGAGEQFF. The chain employs TRBV18 and TRBJ2-1, with 9 bases fitting TRBD1. Germline-derived CDR1 and CDR2 are KGHSH and LQKENI. The CDR3 covers 15 residues. V gave up 0 bases and J gave up 9 bases; unmatched junction bases: 6.

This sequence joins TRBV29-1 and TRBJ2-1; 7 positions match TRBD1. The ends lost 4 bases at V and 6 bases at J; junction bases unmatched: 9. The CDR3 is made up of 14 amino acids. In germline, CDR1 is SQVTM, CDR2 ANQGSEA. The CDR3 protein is CSVVVGQTSNEQFF. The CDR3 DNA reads TGCAGCGTTGTCGTGGGACAGACTTCCAATGAGCAGTTCTTC.

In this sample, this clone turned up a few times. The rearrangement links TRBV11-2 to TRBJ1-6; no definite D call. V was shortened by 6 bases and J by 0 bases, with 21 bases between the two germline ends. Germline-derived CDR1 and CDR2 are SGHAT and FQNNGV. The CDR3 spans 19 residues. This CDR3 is CASSGSGQDLFSYNSPLHF. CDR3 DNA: TGTGCCAGCAGTGGGAGCGGGCAGGATCTTTTCTCCTATAATTCACCCCTCCACTTT.

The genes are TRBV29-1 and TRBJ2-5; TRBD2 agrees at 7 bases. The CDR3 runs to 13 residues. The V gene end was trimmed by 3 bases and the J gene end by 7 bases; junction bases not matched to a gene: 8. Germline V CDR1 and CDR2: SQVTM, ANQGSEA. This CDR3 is CSVESSGSLTQYF. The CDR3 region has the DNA TGCAGCGTTGAGTCTAGCGGTTCCTTGACCCAGTACTTC.